This T cell receptor (beta chain) is drawn from a study of ipilimumab plus nivolumab after autologous stem cell transplantation. Study overall: Typical patient got a handful of ipilimumab doses and about eight nivolumab doses (median).

V shed 1 base and J shed 4 bases, with 17 bases lying between them. Germline V gives CDR1 LGHNT, CDR2 FRNRAP. The length of the CDR3 is 17 residues. Using immunoSEQ multiplex PCR, the repertoire was profiled, and TCRdb retains in-frame clones only, with some absent. The sample lists around 16,000 clones, about 81% occurring once. Checkpoint therapy with ipilimumab 1 mg/kg began 14 to 28 days after transplant. Patients got 3 mg/kg IV nivolumab weeks 1, 4, 7, 10, then biweekly through week 26. As regards this clone: The antigen is undetermined.

Study-level results: The authors say TCR, Treg and microbiome findings warrant further study.

The input for sequencing was PBMCs, taken in a trial of ipilimumab plus nivolumab as post-transplant consolidation. The clonotype was recovered from a male donor with diffuse large B-cell lymphoma. The chain links TRBV12-5 to TRBJ2-1; D assignment may be TRBD1 or TRBD2 (5 bases each). DNA of the CDR3: TGTGCTAGTGGTTTGGCCGCGATAGGGACCCATTACAATGAGCAGTTCTTC. It translates to CASGLAAIGTHYNEQFF. Combining the CDR3 with reference TRBV12-5 and TRBJ2-1 gives the whole variable domain DARVTQTPRHKVTEMGQEVTMRCQPILGHNTVFWYRQTMMQGLELLAYFRNRAPLDDSGMPKDRFSAEMPDATLATLKIQPSEPRDSAVYFCASGLAAIGTHYNEQFFGPGTRLTVL.